This TCR beta chain was observed in a study of OX40 agonist ivuxolimab in advanced cancers. Trimming pared 6 bases from V and 7 bases from J, leaving 10 bases between. Germline CDR1 and CDR2: MNHNS and SASEGT. The CDR3 runs to 12 residues. Clones were read by immunoSEQ multiplex PCR, and TCRdb kept only the in-frame ones, dropping some. Of approximately 76,000 clones in the sample, roughly 86% were seen once. The chain has TRBV6-1 and TRBJ2-1; D call uncertain. The TCR was taken from an adult with an advanced solid tumor such as melanoma, head and neck, liver or kidney cancer. The sequenced sample was CD4+ or CD8+ T cells sorted from blood, obtained in a trial of the OX40 agonist ivuxolimab. The DNA for the CDR3 is TGTGCCAGCAGAGGAATCAGGAATGAGCAGTTCTTC. Translated, it gives CASRGIRNEQFF.